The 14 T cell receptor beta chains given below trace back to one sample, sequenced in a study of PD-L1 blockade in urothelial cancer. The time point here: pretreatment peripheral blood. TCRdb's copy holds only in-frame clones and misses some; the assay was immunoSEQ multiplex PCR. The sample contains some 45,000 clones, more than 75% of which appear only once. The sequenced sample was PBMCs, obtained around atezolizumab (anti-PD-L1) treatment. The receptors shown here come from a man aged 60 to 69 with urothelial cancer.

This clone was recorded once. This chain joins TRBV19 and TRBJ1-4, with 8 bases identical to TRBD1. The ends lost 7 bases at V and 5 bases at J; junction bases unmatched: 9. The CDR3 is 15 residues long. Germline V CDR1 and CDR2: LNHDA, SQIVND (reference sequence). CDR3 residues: CASKSQGAGNEKLFF. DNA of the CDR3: TGTGCCAGTAAATCCCAGGGGGCCGGCAATGAAAAACTGTTTTTT.

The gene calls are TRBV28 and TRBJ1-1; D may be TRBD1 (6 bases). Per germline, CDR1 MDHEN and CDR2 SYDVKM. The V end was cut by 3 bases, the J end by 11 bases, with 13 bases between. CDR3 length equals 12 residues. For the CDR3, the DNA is TGTGCCAGCAGTTTCCGCGGGGGGCTGGCTTTCTTT. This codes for CASSFRGGLAFF.

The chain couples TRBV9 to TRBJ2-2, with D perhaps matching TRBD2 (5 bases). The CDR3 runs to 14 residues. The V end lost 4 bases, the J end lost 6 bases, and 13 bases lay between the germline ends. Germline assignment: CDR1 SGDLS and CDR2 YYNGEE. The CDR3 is CASSPSGVAGELFF. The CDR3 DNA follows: TGTGCCAGCAGCCCCAGCGGTGTAGCCGGGGAGCTGTTTTTT.

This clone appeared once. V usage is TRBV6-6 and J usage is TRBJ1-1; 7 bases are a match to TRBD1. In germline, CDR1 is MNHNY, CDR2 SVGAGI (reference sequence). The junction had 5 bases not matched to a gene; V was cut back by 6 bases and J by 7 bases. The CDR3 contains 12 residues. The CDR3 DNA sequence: TGTGCCAGCAGCCGAAGGGACAGTGAAGCTTTCTTT. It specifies CASSRRDSEAFF.

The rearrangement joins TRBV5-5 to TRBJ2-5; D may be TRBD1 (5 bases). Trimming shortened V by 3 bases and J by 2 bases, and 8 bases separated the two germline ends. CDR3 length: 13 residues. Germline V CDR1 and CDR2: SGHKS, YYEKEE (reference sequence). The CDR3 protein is CASSSRQQETQYF. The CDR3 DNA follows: TGTGCCAGCAGCTCTCGACAGCAAGAGACCCAGTACTTC.

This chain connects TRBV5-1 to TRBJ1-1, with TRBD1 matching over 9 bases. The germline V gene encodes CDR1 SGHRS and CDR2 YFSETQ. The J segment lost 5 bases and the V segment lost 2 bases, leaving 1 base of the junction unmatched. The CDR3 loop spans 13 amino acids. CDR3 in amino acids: CASSLGTGTEAFF. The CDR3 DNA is TGCGCCAGCAGCTTAGGGACAGGGACTGAAGCTTTCTTT.

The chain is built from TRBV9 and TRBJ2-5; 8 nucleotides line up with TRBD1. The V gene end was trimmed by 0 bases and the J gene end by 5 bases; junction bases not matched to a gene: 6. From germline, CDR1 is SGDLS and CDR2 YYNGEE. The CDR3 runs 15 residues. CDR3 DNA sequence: TGTGCCAGCAGCGTAGGCCAGGGGGCCTGGGAGACCCAGTACTTC. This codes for CASSVGQGAWETQYF.

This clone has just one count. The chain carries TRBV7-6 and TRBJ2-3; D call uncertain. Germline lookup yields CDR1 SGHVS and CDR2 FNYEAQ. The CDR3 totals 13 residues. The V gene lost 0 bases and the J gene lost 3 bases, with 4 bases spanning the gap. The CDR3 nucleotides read TGTGCCAGCAGCTTAGCGACTACAGATACGCAGTATTTT. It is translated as CASSLATTDTQYF.

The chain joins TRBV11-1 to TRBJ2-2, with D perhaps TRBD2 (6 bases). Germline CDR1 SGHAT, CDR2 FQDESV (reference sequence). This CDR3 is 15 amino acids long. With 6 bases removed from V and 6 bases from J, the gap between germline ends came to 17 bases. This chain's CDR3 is CASSSHGGLSGELFF. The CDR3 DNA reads TGTGCCAGCAGTTCCCACGGGGGTCTCTCCGGGGAGCTGTTTTTT.

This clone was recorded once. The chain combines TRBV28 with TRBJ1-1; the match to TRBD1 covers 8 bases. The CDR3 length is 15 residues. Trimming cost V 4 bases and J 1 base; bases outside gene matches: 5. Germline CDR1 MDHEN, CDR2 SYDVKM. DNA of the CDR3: TGTGCCAGCAGTTCCATCGGGACAGGGAACACTGAAGCTTTCTTT. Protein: CASSSIGTGNTEAFF. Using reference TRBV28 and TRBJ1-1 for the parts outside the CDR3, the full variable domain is DVKVTQSSRYLVKRTGEKVFLECVQDMDHENMFWYRQDPGLGLRLIYFSYDVKMKEKGDIPEGYSVSREKKERFSLILESASTNQTSMYLCASSSIGTGNTEAFFGQGTRLTVV.

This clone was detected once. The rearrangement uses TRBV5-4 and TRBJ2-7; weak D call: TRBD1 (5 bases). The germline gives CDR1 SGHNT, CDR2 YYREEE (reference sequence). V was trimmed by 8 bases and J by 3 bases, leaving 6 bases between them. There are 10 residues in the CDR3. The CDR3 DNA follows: TGTGCCAGAGACAGCTACGAGCAGTACTTC. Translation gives CARDSYEQYF.

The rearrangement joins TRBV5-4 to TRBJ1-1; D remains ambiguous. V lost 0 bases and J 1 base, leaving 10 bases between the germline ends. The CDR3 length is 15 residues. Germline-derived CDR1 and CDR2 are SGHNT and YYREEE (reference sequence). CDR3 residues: CASSLAERGNTEAFF. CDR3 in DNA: TGTGCCAGCAGCTTGGCGGAGCGGGGGAACACTGAAGCTTTCTTT. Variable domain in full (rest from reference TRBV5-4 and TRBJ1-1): ETGVTQSPTHLIKTRGQQVTLRCSSQSGHNTVSWYQQALGQGPQFIFQYYREEENGRGNFPPRFSGLQFPNYSSELNVNALELDDSALYLCASSLAERGNTEAFFGQGTRLTVV.

The CDR3 reads CASSPGTGGLTEAFF. The CDR3 DNA is TGTGCCAGCAGCCCCGGGACAGGGGGGTTGACTGAAGCTTTCTTT. The V call is TRBV6-5, the J call TRBJ1-1; 11 nucleotides align to TRBD1. This CDR3 contains 15 residues. The germline gives CDR1 MNHEY, CDR2 SVGAGI. Trimming cost V 6 bases and J 5 bases; bases outside gene matches: 8.

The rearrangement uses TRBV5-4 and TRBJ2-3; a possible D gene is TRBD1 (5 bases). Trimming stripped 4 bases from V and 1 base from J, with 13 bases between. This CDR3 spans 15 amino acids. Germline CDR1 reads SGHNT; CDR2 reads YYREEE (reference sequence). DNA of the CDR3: TGTGCCAGCAGCAAAACGACAGATCGCACAGATACGCAGTATTTT. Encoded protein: CASSKTTDRTDTQYF.